Below, 30 T cell receptor beta chains from the same sample are listed, as sequenced in a study of blood T cell repertoires in COVID-19. Sequencing used immunoSEQ multiplex PCR; TCRdb keeps in-frame clones, though not all of them. The table has 170,000 or so clones, 85% to 95% seen once. Sequences were obtained from peripheral blood. These TCRs come from a man aged 50-60 years with acute or convalescent COVID-19.

The chain links TRBV7-2 to TRBJ2-5; 14 bases align to TRBD2. The CDR3 covers 18 residues. The trim removed 1 base at V and 5 bases at J, leaving 9 bases unmatched. Germline V gene sequence: CDR1 SGHTA, CDR2 FQGNSA. CDR3 DNA: TGTGCCAGCAGCTTAGTTCCCCGACTAGCGGGGGGGCTGGAGACCCAGTACTTC. Protein: CASSLVPRLAGGLETQYF.

This clone was observed once. This chain joins TRBV18 and TRBJ2-1; possibly TRBD1 for D (6 bases). Per the germline V gene, CDR1 is KGHSH and CDR2 is LQKENI. Trimming removed 6 bases at V and 8 bases at J, with 17 bases between. The CDR3 sequence is 14 residues long. The CDR3 DNA is TGTGCCAGCTCCCTGGGACACGATAGAGATGAGCAGTTCTTC. Amino acid sequence: CASSLGHDRDEQFF.

The chain employs TRBV7-8 and TRBJ2-1; 9 nucleotides match TRBD2. Germline V gene data show CDR1 as SGHVS and CDR2 as FQNEAQ. Trimming at V came to 8 bases and at J to 0 bases, leaving 14 bases not matched to a gene. The CDR3 extends over 18 amino acids. CDR3 amino acids: CASLFSLAGHSSYNEQFF. CDR3 nucleotide sequence: TGTGCCAGCCTCTTCTCGCTAGCGGGGCATAGCTCCTACAATGAGCAGTTCTTC.

This chain links TRBV5-1 with TRBJ2-3; 11 bases agree with TRBD2. CDR1 SGHRS and CDR2 YFSETQ come from the germline V gene. The CDR3 totals 18 residues. The junction had 6 bases not matched to a gene; V was cut back by 0 bases and J by 0 bases. CDR3 loop: CASSLVLAGGLSTDTQYF. CDR3 nucleotides: TGCGCCAGCAGCTTGGTCCTAGCGGGAGGATTGAGCACAGATACGCAGTATTTT.

This chain links TRBV28 with TRBJ1-4; maybe TRBD1 (5 bases). CDR1 and CDR2 from the germline V gene are MDHEN and SYDVKM. V lost 6 bases and J lost 5, with 13 bases in between. The CDR3 has 14 residues. The CDR3 nucleotides read TGTGCCAGCAGAAAGACAGTACTAAATGAAAAACTGTTTTTT. It is translated as CASRKTVLNEKLFF.

This chain joins TRBV10-3 and TRBJ2-2; TRBD2 matches 10 bases. The CDR3 is made up of 18 amino acids. Trimming removed 2 bases from V and 0 bases from J; junction bases left unmatched: 6. CDR1 is ENHRY, CDR2 SYGVKD, per germline. The CDR3 is CAISELGSGGANTGELFF. CDR3 DNA sequence: TGTGCCATCAGTGAGCTTGGGAGCGGGGGGGCGAACACCGGGGAGCTGTTTTTT.

The chain carries TRBV6-1 and TRBJ1-1; the match to TRBD1 covers 7 bases. Germline-derived CDR1 and CDR2 are MNHNS and SASEGT. The CDR3 is 14 residues long. Trimming took 2 bases from V and 3 from J; bases not matched to a gene: 3. CDR3 coding DNA: TGTGCCAGCAGTGAACTACAGGGGTACACTGAAGCTTTCTTT. Amino acids: CASSELQGYTEAFF.

The rearrangement links TRBV9 to TRBJ2-1; 9 bases agree with TRBD1. After removal of 4 bases from V and 1 base from J, the junction contained 6 bases not matched to a gene. This CDR3 contains 16 residues. Germline CDR1 SGDLS, CDR2 YYNGEE. The DNA for the CDR3 is TGTGCCAGCAGCCCGCGGACAGGGGAGTCCTACAATGAGCAGTTCTTC. Translation gives CASSPRTGESYNEQFF.

The rearrangement links TRBV4-2 to TRBJ1-4; TRBD1 matches at 11 bases. Germline loops: CDR1 LGHNA, CDR2 YNFKEQ. The CDR3 sequence is 16 residues long. V trimming: 3 bases; J trimming: 3 bases; junction bases outside the gene matches: 3. The CDR3 DNA is TGTGCCAGCAGCCAGGGACAGGGGGTGTCTAATGAAAAACTGTTTTTT. It specifies CASSQGQGVSNEKLFF.

The chain carries TRBV10-3 and TRBJ2-1; D may be TRBD1 (6 bases). This CDR3 is built from 14 residues. V was pared by 0 bases and J by 6 bases, with 9 bases between. Per germline, CDR1 ENHRY and CDR2 SYGVKD. The CDR3 spells CAISESQGPNEQFF. The CDR3 nucleotides read TGTGCCATCAGTGAGTCACAGGGCCCCAATGAGCAGTTCTTC.

V gene TRBV9 combines with J gene TRBJ2-5; TRBD2 matches 9 bases. CDR1 and CDR2 from the germline V gene are SGDLS and YYNGEE. Losses at the gene ends were 4 bases for V and 5 bases for J; bases not matched to a gene: 12. The length of the CDR3 is 16 residues. The CDR3 is CASSPWGGGAEETQYF. The CDR3 nucleotides read TGTGCCAGCAGCCCCTGGGGCGGGGGGGCGGAGGAGACCCAGTACTTC.

The rearrangement links TRBV24-1 to TRBJ1-2; a weak D match, TRBD1 (5 bases). Germline V gene lookup returns CDR1 KGHDR and CDR2 SFDVKD. The CDR3 spans 15 residues. V shed 5 bases and J shed 2 bases, with 14 bases lying between them. The chain's CDR3 is CATSGSEGLNYGYTF. The CDR3 coding sequence is TGTGCCACCAGTGGGTCGGAGGGACTCAACTATGGCTACACCTTC.

The J gene is TRBJ2-1, the V gene TRBV30; TRBD2 aligns across 8 bases. V lost 4 bases and J lost 3; bases outside the gene matches: 8. Per germline, CDR1 GTSNPN and CDR2 SVGIG (reference sequence). The CDR3 runs to 15 residues. DNA for the CDR3: TGTGCCTGGACTAGAGGACTAGCCATCTACAATGAGCAGTTCTTC. Protein sequence: CAWTRGLAIYNEQFF.

The V call is TRBV27, the J call TRBJ2-7, with 14 positions matching TRBD2. The CDR3 is 16 residues long. In germline, CDR1 is MNHEY, CDR2 SMNVEV (reference sequence). Trimming removed 8 bases from V and 3 bases from J; junction bases left unmatched: 9. The CDR3 protein is CASQGLAGGMLYEQYF. The CDR3 nucleotides read TGTGCCAGCCAAGGACTAGCGGGAGGAATGCTCTACGAGCAGTACTTC.

The chain recombines TRBV25-1 with TRBJ2-5, with a possible D match to TRBD1 (6 bases). This CDR3 comprises 14 residues. V was shortened by 6 bases and J by 4 bases, with 15 bases between the two germline ends. Germline CDR1 MGHDK, CDR2 SYGVNS. The CDR3: CASSAPQGRETQYF. DNA of the CDR3: TGTGCCAGCAGCGCACCACAGGGTAGAGAGACCCAGTACTTC.

The gene calls are TRBV27 and TRBJ2-1; D remains unclear. The CDR3 runs 15 residues. Trimming took off 5 bases at V and 1 base at J, with 12 bases between the two ends. Germline V gene sequence: CDR1 MNHEY, CDR2 SMNVEV (reference sequence). The CDR3 DNA reads TGTGCCAGCAGTCGAACGAGCGATTCCTACAATGAGCAGTTCTTC. Protein product: CASSRTSDSYNEQFF.

This chain joins TRBV28 and TRBJ1-5; a possible D gene is TRBD1 (5 bases). V lost 7 bases, J lost 0 bases, and 19 bases lay in between. CDR3 length: 17 residues. CDR1 and CDR2 (germline): MDHEN, SYDVKM. The CDR3 DNA is TGTGCCAGCACCCACCTGGGGCAGTTCTTTAGCAATCAGCCCCAGCATTTT. Protein: CASTHLGQFFSNQPQHF. The variable domain in full, completed from reference TRBV28 and TRBJ1-5, reads DVKVTQSSRYLVKRTGEKVFLECVQDMDHENMFWYRQDPGLGLRLIYFSYDVKMKEKGDIPEGYSVSREKKERFSLILESASTNQTSMYLCASTHLGQFFSNQPQHFGDGTRLSIL.

This chain links TRBV6-5 with TRBJ2-6, with 7 bases identical to TRBD1. Germline trimming cut 6 bases from V and 2 bases from J; bases unmatched to any gene: 4. The CDR3 totals 15 residues. The germline CDR1 and CDR2 sequences are MNHEY and SVGAGI. DNA of the CDR3: TGTGCCAGCAGGGTTCAGGGGGCTGGGGCCAACGTCCTGACTTTC. Protein sequence: CASRVQGAGANVLTF.

The rearrangement joins TRBV19 to TRBJ2-7; D possibly corresponds to TRBD2 (5 bases). This CDR3 contains 15 residues. Germline assignment: CDR1 LNHDA and CDR2 SQIVND (reference sequence). V lost 5 bases, J lost 2 bases, and 16 bases lay in between. CDR3 in DNA: TGTGCCAGTAGTGCATTAGTGGGAGAAACCTACGAGCAGTACTTC. This sequence encodes CASSALVGETYEQYF.

The chain links TRBV18 to TRBJ1-1, with 9 bases lining up with TRBD1. CDR1 KGHSH and CDR2 LQKENI come from the germline V gene. With V trimmed by 5 bases and J by 0 bases, 7 bases remained unmatched. This CDR3 spans 16 amino acids. The CDR3 loop is CASSIRQGDMNTEAFF. DNA for the CDR3: TGTGCCAGCTCAATTCGACAGGGGGACATGAACACTGAAGCTTTCTTT.

The chain recombines TRBV19 with TRBJ1-1; 8 bases map to TRBD1. The germline V gene has CDR1 LNHDA and CDR2 SQIVND (reference sequence). V lost 2 bases, J lost 4 bases, and 3 bases stayed unmatched. This CDR3 has 14 residues. CDR3 amino acids: CASSIQGAITEAFF. The CDR3 bases are TGTGCCAGTAGTATACAGGGGGCCATCACTGAAGCTTTCTTT.

This clone was observed once. The V and J genes are TRBV6-6 and TRBJ1-1, with D possibly TRBD1 on 5 matching bases. Germline CDR1 reads MNHNY; CDR2 reads SVGAGI (reference sequence). This CDR3 spans 14 amino acids. Trimming pared 5 bases from V and 2 bases from J, leaving 12 bases between. The CDR3: CASSRLGQNTEAFF. As DNA, the CDR3 is TGTGCCAGCAGTAGACTTGGACAAAACACTGAAGCTTTCTTT.

Of note for this clone: One end of the junction varies from germline; a read error may be responsible. The J gene is TRBJ1-4, the V gene TRBV11-3, with D hard to call. The CDR3 covers 15 residues. Germline V gene lookup returns CDR1 SGHNT and CDR2 YENEEA. CDR3 nucleotide sequence: TGTGCCAGCAGCATAGAACAGACAACTAATGAAAAACTGTTTTTT. Translated, it gives CASSIEQTTNEKLFF.

The gene calls are TRBV27 and TRBJ2-2, with 8 positions matching TRBD1. CDR1 and CDR2 from the germline V gene are MNHEY and SMNVEV (reference sequence). The ends lost 6 bases at V and 5 bases at J; junction bases unmatched: 8. The CDR3 runs 15 residues. The CDR3, as DNA: TGTGCCAGCAGAGCAGGGGGCATGGGGACCGGGGAGCTGTTTTTT. This sequence encodes CASRAGGMGTGELFF.

The rearrangement links TRBV23-1 to TRBJ2-5; 8 nucleotides match TRBD1. TRBV23-1 is treated as an ORF (open reading frame) with a function not yet certain. This CDR3 region has 15 residues. Germline trimming cut 4 bases from V and 5 bases from J; bases unmatched to any gene: 9. CDR3 in amino acids: CASSLPDRGKETQYF. The CDR3 DNA sequence: TGCGCCAGCAGTCTACCAGACAGGGGTAAGGAGACCCAGTACTTC.

The chain is built from TRBV30 and TRBJ2-7; D is ambiguous. Trimming removed 1 base from V and 3 bases from J, with 4 bases in between. Germline-derived CDR1 and CDR2 are GTSNPN and SVGIG (reference sequence). The CDR3 has 11 amino acids. The CDR3 DNA follows: TGTGCCTGGAGTGCCTTCTACGAGCAGTACTTC. Its translation: CAWSAFYEQYF. Combining the CDR3 with reference TRBV30 and TRBJ2-7 gives the whole variable domain SQTIHQWPATLVQPVGSPLSLECTVEGTSNPNLYWYRQAAGRGLQLLFYSVGIGQISSEVPQNLSASRPQDRQFILSSKKLLLSDSGFYLCAWSAFYEQYFGPGTRLTVT.

For this clone: Other DNA sequences within the sample encode an identical CDR3. This chain connects TRBV9 to TRBJ1-4; 7 bases map to TRBD1. V dropped 0 bases and J dropped 8; count of bases not matched to a gene: 4. The CDR3 sequence is 14 residues long. CDR1 and CDR2 (germline): SGDLS, YYNGEE. Written as DNA, the CDR3 is TGTGCCAGCAGCGTAGGACAGGGTGGAGAAAAACTGTTTTTT. Its translation is CASSVGQGGEKLFF.

J is TRBJ2-5 and V is TRBV19; D gene ambiguous. The V and J ends lost 5 bases and 2 bases respectively, with 9 bases between them. CDR3 length: 13 amino acids. Per the germline V gene, CDR1 is LNHDA and CDR2 is SQIVND (reference sequence). The CDR3 protein is CASSVRLQETQYF. The CDR3 region has the DNA TGTGCCAGTAGTGTGCGACTGCAAGAGACCCAGTACTTC.

This rearrangement joins TRBV19 to TRBJ2-2; 8 nucleotides agree with TRBD1. The CDR3 is made up of 15 amino acids. The V segment lost 4 bases and the J segment 6 bases; nucleotides outside the gene matches: 7. CDR1 is LNHDA and CDR2 is SQIVND in the germline V gene (reference sequence). In DNA, the CDR3 is TGTGCCAGTAGTAGTCAGCAGGGGGCCGCCGGGGAGCTGTTTTTT. Translating gives CASSSQQGAAGELFF. The full variable domain, in which reference TRBV19 and TRBJ2-2 provide the parts outside the CDR3, is DGGITQSPKYLFRKEGQNVTLSCEQNLNHDAMYWYRQDPGQGLRLIYYSQIVNDFQKGDIAEGYSVSREKKESFPLTVTSAQKNPTAFYLCASSSQQGAAGELFFGEGSRLTVL.

The gene calls are TRBV4-2 and TRBJ1-2, with D unresolved. Trimming cost V 3 bases and J 3 bases, with 14 bases left between them. Germline V gene lookup returns CDR1 LGHNA and CDR2 YNFKEQ. The CDR3 contains 15 residues. CDR3 sequence (DNA): TGTGCCAGCAGCCACTCCATCGCACTCGACTATGGCTACACCTTC. Amino acid sequence: CASSHSIALDYGYTF.